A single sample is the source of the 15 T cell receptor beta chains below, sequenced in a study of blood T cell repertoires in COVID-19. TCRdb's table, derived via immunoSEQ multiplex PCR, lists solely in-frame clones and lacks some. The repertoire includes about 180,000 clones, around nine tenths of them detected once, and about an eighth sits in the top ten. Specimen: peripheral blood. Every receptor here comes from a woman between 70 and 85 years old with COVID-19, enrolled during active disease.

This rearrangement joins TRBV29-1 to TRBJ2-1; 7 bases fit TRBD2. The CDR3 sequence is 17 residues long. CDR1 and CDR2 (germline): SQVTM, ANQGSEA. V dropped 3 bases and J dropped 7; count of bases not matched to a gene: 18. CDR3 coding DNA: TGCAGCGTTGAGAGTGCATTCGGCGGGAGAAGGATGAATGAGCAGTTCTTC. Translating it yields CSVESAFGGRRMNEQFF.

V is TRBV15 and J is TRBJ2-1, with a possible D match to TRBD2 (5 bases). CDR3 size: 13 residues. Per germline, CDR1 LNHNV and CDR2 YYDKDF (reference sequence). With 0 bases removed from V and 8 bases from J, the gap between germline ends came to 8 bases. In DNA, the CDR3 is TGTGCCACCAGCAGAGATCTCGGGGATGAGCAGTTCTTC. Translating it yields CATSRDLGDEQFF.

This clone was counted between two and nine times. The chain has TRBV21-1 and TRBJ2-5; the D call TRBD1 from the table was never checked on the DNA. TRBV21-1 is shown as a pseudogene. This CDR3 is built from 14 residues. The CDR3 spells CASSYRGGQETQYF. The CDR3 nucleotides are TGTGCCAGCAGCTACAGGGGAGGCCAAGAGACCCAGTACTTC.

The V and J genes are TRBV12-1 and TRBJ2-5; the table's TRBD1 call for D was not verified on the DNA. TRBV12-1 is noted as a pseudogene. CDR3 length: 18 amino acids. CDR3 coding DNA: TGTGCCAGCAGCCCAGAAGACCGGACAGGAGGAAGAAGAGAGACCCAGTACTTC. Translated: CASSPEDRTGGRRETQYF.

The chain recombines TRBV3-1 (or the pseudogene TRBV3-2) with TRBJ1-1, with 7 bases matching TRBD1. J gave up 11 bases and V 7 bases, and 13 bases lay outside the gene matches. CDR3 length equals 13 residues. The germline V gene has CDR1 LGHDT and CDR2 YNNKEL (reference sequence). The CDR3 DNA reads TGTGCCAGCACTCGATCCGGGACAGTGGACGCTTTCTTT. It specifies CASTRSGTVDAFF.

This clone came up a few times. Here the CDR3 reads CASSASGGTEAFF. The CDR3 coding sequence is TGTGCCAGCAGTGCGTCGGGGGGTACTGAAGCTTTCTTT. The chain has TRBV27 and TRBJ1-1; weak D call: TRBD1 (5 bases). V was clipped by 5 bases and J by 5 bases, with 12 bases between them. The germline CDR1 and CDR2 sequences are MNHEY and SMNVEV (reference sequence). The CDR3 contains 13 residues.

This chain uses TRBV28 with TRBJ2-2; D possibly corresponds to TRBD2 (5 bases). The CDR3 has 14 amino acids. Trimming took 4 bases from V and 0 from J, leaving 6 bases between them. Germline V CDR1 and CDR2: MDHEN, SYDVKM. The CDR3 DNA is TGTGCCAGCAGTTGGGGAGCGAACACCGGGGAGCTGTTTTTT. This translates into CASSWGANTGELFF.

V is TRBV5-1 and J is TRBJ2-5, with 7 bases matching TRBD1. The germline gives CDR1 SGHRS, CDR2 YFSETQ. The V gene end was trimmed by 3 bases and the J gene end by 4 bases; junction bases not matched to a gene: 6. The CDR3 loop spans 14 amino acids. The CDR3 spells CASSSPGGRETQYF. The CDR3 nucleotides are TGCGCCAGCAGCTCCCCAGGGGGACGAGAGACCCAGTACTTC.

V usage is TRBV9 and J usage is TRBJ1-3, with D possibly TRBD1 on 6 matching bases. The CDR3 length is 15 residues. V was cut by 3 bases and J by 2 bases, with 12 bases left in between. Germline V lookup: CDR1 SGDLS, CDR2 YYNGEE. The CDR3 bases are TGTGCCAGCAGCGACACAGGGTTGGCTGGAAACACCATATATTTT. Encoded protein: CASSDTGLAGNTIYF.

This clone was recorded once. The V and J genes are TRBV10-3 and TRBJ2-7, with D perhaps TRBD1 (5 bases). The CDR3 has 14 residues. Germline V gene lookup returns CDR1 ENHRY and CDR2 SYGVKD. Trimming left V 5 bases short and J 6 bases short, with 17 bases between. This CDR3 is CAISSVEKGSEQYF. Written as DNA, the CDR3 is TGTGCCATCAGTTCGGTAGAAAAGGGGTCCGAGCAGTACTTC.

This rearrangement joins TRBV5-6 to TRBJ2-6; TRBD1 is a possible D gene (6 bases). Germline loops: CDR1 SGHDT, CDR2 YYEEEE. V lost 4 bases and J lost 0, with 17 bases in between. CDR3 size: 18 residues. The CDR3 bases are TGTGCCAGCAGCCCCCCGGACAGTTCTCCCTCTGGGGCCAACGTCCTGACTTTC. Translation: CASSPPDSSPSGANVLTF.

The CDR3 sequence: CTSSQLSGSQETQYF. As DNA, the CDR3 is TGCACCAGCAGCCAACTTAGCGGGAGCCAAGAGACCCAGTACTTC. The rearrangement uses TRBV1 and TRBJ2-5; TRBD2 is the table's D call, not checked against the DNA. TRBV1 constitutes a pseudogene. CDR3 size: 15 residues.

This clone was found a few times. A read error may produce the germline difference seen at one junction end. The CDR3 nucleotides read TGTGCTAGCAGCCCAACCGACAGGGGGGCGTGTGAGCAGTACTTC. It specifies CASSPTDRGACEQYF. V is TRBV7-7 and J is TRBJ2-7; 9 nucleotides match TRBD1. This CDR3 region has 15 residues. Germline V gene data show CDR1 as SSHAT and CDR2 as FNYEAQ (reference sequence).

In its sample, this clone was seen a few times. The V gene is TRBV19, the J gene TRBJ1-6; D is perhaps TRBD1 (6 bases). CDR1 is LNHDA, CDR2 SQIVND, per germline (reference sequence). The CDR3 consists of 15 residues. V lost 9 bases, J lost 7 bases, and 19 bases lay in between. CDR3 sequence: CARRLGQRINSPLHF. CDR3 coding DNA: TGTGCCAGGAGATTAGGACAGCGGATAAATTCACCCCTCCACTTT. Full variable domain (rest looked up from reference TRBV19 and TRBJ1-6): DGGITQSPKYLFRKEGQNVTLSCEQNLNHDAMYWYRQDPGQGLRLIYYSQIVNDFQKGDIAEGYSVSREKKESFPLTVTSAQKNPTAFYLCARRLGQRINSPLHFGNGTRLTVT.

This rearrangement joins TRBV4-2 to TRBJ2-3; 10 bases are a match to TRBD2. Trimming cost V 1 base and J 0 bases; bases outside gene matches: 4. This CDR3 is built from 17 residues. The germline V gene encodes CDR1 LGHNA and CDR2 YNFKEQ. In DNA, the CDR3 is TGTGCCAGCAGCCAAGCCGGGGGACTAGCGAGCACAGATACGCAGTATTTT. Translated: CASSQAGGLASTDTQYF.